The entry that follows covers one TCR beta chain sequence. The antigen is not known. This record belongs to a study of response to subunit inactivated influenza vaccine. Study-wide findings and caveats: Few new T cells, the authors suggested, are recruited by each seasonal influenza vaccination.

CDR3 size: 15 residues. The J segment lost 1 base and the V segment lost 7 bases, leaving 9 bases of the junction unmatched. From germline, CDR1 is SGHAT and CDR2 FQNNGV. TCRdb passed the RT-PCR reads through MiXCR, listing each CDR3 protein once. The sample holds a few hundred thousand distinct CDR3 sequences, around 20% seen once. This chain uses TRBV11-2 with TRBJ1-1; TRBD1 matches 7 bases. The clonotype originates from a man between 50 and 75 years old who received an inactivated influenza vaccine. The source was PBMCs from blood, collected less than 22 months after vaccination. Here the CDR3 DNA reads TGTGCCAGCAAGTCGACAGGGATCTCGAACACTGAAGCTTTCTTT. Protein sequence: CASKSTGISNTEAFF.